These 17 T cell receptor beta chains came from one sample sequenced in a study of T cell changes during pregnancy in multiple sclerosis. Method: immunoSEQ multiplex PCR; TCRdb's copy keeps in-frame clones and lacks some. The profile shows fewer than 45,000 clones, approximately 90% of them singletons. The material was CD4+ T cells from peripheral blood mononuclear cells, obtained in the first trimester of pregnancy. The receptors here all came from a female donor with multiple sclerosis, enrolled in a pregnancy study.

This clone was found once. The rearrangement links TRBV18 to TRBJ1-2; D is undetermined. V shed 0 bases and J shed 5 bases, with 7 bases lying between them. Germline CDR1 KGHSH, CDR2 LQKENI. The CDR3 is 13 amino acids. CDR3 in DNA: TGTGCCAGCTCACCACCGGCGGGGTATGGCTACACCTTC. Translating gives CASSPPAGYGYTF.

The V and J genes are TRBV9 and TRBJ2-1; 8 nucleotides agree with TRBD1. CDR1 and CDR2 (germline): SGDLS, YYNGEE. CDR3 length: 15 residues. V shed 4 bases and J 6 bases; nucleotides not matched to a gene: 9. The CDR3 here is CASSLTGGQGNEQFF. The DNA for the CDR3 is TGTGCCAGCAGCCTTACCGGTGGACAGGGCAATGAGCAGTTCTTC.

The gene calls are TRBV2 and TRBJ1-1, with unresolved D. V was pared by 6 bases and J by 7 bases, with 9 bases between. From germline, CDR1 is SNHLY and CDR2 FYNNEI. CDR3 size: 11 residues. This chain's CDR3 is CASRAGVEAFF. CDR3 bases: TGTGCCAGCAGAGCCGGGGTTGAAGCTTTCTTT.

The chain joins TRBV30 to TRBJ1-1; D unclear. The CDR3 totals 12 residues. Germline CDR1 is GTSNPN and CDR2 is SVGIG (reference sequence). The germline V and J ends were trimmed by 4 bases and 1 base, with 7 bases remaining between them. The CDR3 region is CAWNRGNTEAFF. In nucleotides, the CDR3 is TGTGCCTGGAACCGGGGGAACACTGAAGCTTTCTTT. The whole variable domain, remainder taken from reference TRBV30 and TRBJ1-1, is SQTIHQWPATLVQPVGSPLSLECTVEGTSNPNLYWYRQAAGRGLQLLFYSVGIGQISSEVPQNLSASRPQDRQFILSSKKLLLSDSGFYLCAWNRGNTEAFFGQGTRLTVV.

The chain couples TRBV25-1 to TRBJ2-7; 8 bases match TRBD1. The J segment lost 0 bases and the V segment lost 2 bases, leaving 6 bases of the junction unmatched. Germline V lookup: CDR1 MGHDK, CDR2 SYGVNS. The CDR3 sequence is 16 residues long. CDR3 in DNA: TGTGCCAGCAGTGAACCGACAGGGGAGCACTCCTACGAGCAGTACTTC. Protein sequence: CASSEPTGEHSYEQYF.

The chain uses TRBV5-1 and TRBJ2-7; D is unclear. The CDR3 loop spans 13 amino acids. V gave up 0 bases and J gave up 4 bases, with 8 bases separating them. Germline-derived CDR1 and CDR2 are SGHRS and YFSETQ. In DNA form, the CDR3 reads TGCGCCAGCAGCTTGGACAGCCGGTACGAGCAGTACTTC. Amino acids: CASSLDSRYEQYF. Looking up the rest from reference TRBV5-1 and TRBJ2-7 gives the full variable domain: KAGVTQTPRYLIKTRGQQVTLSCSPISGHRSVSWYQQTPGQGLQFLFEYFSETQRNKGNFPGRFSGRQFSNSRSEMNVSTLELGDSALYLCASSLDSRYEQYFGPGTRLTVT.

This chain connects TRBV5-4 to TRBJ2-7; D is undetermined. Germline V gives CDR1 SGHNT, CDR2 YYREEE (reference sequence). The CDR3 length is 17 residues. V dropped 0 bases and J dropped 0 bases, with 16 bases sitting between them. The CDR3 region is CASSLAPQQQVSYEQYF. DNA of the CDR3: TGTGCCAGCAGCTTGGCACCGCAGCAGCAGGTCTCCTACGAGCAGTACTTC.

For this clone: This sample includes further DNA sequences coding for the same CDR3. V and J are TRBV7-9 and TRBJ2-6, with a possible D match to TRBD2 (5 bases). V lost 5 bases and J lost 0, with 8 bases in between. The CDR3 spans 15 residues. CDR1 SEHNR and CDR2 FQNEAQ come from the germline V gene (reference sequence). CDR3 sequence reads: CASSLLASGANVLTF. The CDR3 coding sequence is TGTGCCAGCAGCCTCCTAGCCTCTGGGGCCAACGTCCTGACTTTC.

The CDR3 sequence: CASSLGPDSYNEQFF. In nucleotides, the CDR3 is TGTGCCAGCAGCTTAGGCCCGGACAGCTACAATGAGCAGTTCTTC. The chain recombines TRBV7-2 with TRBJ2-1; D might be TRBD1 (6 bases). Germline V gene lookup returns CDR1 SGHTA and CDR2 FQGNSA. Deletions cut 1 base from V and 3 bases from J, with 10 bases between. The CDR3 has 15 amino acids. The complete variable domain, with remaining parts taken from reference TRBV7-2 and TRBJ2-1, reads GAGVSQSPSNKVTEKGKDVELRCDPISGHTALYWYRQSLGQGLEFLIYFQGNSAPDKSGLPSDRFSAERTGGSVSTLTIQRTQQEDSAVYLCASSLGPDSYNEQFFGPGTRLTVL.

The chain uses TRBV12-5 and TRBJ1-2; D is possibly TRBD1 (5 bases). Germline V CDR1 and CDR2: LGHNT, FRNRAP. Between the trimmed V and J ends, which lost 3 bases and 1 base, there was a span of 24 bases. CDR3 size: 19 residues. The CDR3 bases are TGTGCTAGTGGTTTATTAGGCGTGACAGCGCCCTCGGATAACTATGGCTACACCTTC. It specifies CASGLLGVTAPSDNYGYTF.

The genes are TRBV30 and TRBJ2-1; 7 bases match TRBD2. CDR3 length: 14 residues. V lost 3 bases, J lost 12 bases, and 14 bases stayed unmatched. CDR1 is GTSNPN, CDR2 SVGIG, per germline (reference sequence). CDR3 residues: CAWRWGGPGAWQFF. DNA for the CDR3: TGTGCCTGGAGATGGGGAGGGCCCGGGGCGTGGCAGTTCTTC. Full variable domain (outside the CDR3, taken from reference TRBV30 and TRBJ2-1): SQTIHQWPATLVQPVGSPLSLECTVEGTSNPNLYWYRQAAGRGLQLLFYSVGIGQISSEVPQNLSASRPQDRQFILSSKKLLLSDSGFYLCAWRWGGPGAWQFFGPGTRLTVL.

The rearrangement uses TRBV11-2 and TRBJ2-2; 9 bases are shared with TRBD2. V gave up 4 bases and J gave up 7 bases; unmatched junction bases: 7. Germline lookup yields CDR1 SGHAT and CDR2 FQNNGV. The CDR3 runs to 15 residues. The CDR3 DNA follows: TGTGCCAGCAGCTCCCTCGCGGGAGGGATCGGGGAGCTGTTTTTT. Encoded protein: CASSSLAGGIGELFF.

The chain combines TRBV2 with TRBJ1-2; TRBD1 matches 7 bases. The CDR3 is made up of 12 amino acids. V lost 6 bases, J lost 6 bases, and 4 bases stayed unmatched. CDR1 SNHLY and CDR2 FYNNEI come from the germline V gene. CDR3 nucleotide sequence: TGTGCCAGCAGCATTACAGGGGATGGCTACACCTTC. This sequence encodes CASSITGDGYTF.

This rearrangement joins TRBV5-1 to TRBJ1-1; tentatively, D is TRBD1 (6 bases). V dropped 2 bases and J dropped 4 bases, with 12 bases sitting between them. Looked up from germline, CDR1 is SGHRS and CDR2 is YFSETQ. The CDR3 spans 14 residues. CDR3: CASSLQGEITEAFF. CDR3 sequence (DNA): TGCGCCAGCAGCTTACAGGGTGAGATCACTGAAGCTTTCTTT.

V is TRBV5-1 and J is TRBJ2-2, with 9 bases lining up with TRBD2. J gave up 0 bases and V 3 bases, and 3 bases lay outside the gene matches. The germline V gene encodes CDR1 SGHRS and CDR2 YFSETQ. The CDR3 contains 16 residues. The CDR3 protein is CASSSQRGANTGELFF. CDR3 sequence (DNA): TGCGCCAGCAGCTCACAGCGGGGGGCGAACACCGGGGAGCTGTTTTTT.

This rearrangement joins TRBV6-5 to TRBJ1-1; D is undetermined. V was shortened by 6 bases and J by 4 bases, with 18 bases between the two germline ends. CDR1 is MNHEY, CDR2 SVGAGI, per germline. This CDR3 region has 15 residues. The CDR3 DNA reads TGTGCCAGCAGGGATCTTGGAAGCGGCATCACTGAAGCTTTCTTT. Protein product: CASRDLGSGITEAFF.

The V gene is TRBV15, the J gene TRBJ1-2, with 7 bases aligning to TRBD1. Germline CDR1 LNHNV, CDR2 YYDKDF (reference sequence). This CDR3 is built from 13 residues. With 5 bases clipped from V and 4 bases from J, the junction kept 4 bases outside the gene matches. This CDR3 reads CATSPTGIYGYTF. The CDR3 DNA is TGTGCCACCAGCCCGACAGGGATCTATGGCTACACCTTC.